This entry features one T cell receptor beta chain sequence. Profiled with immunoSEQ multiplex PCR; TCRdb holds only in-frame clones, not every one. Here the sample spans around 92,000 clones, 95% being singletons. These data originate in a study of technical replicates of blood from a few donors. Germline-derived CDR1 and CDR2 are MNHNY and SVGAGI (reference sequence). The CDR3 contains 14 residues. V was cut by 7 bases and J by 3 bases, with 10 bases left in between. This TCR was recovered from a human donor in good health. Input material: T cells isolated from PBMCs. The rearrangement links TRBV6-6 to TRBJ1-6; D not certain. CDR3 bases: TGTGCCAGCATGAGAGTCGGCTATAATTCACCCCTCCACTTT. As protein: CASMRVGYNSPLHF.